This note documents a single T cell receptor (beta chain) sequence. The data derive from a study of radiotherapy plus CTLA-4 blockade in lung cancer. Study overall: Objective responses were seen in 18% of patients, disease control in 31%.

Profiling relied on immunoSEQ multiplex PCR, and the TCRdb table lists in-frame clones only, not all of them. The sample consists of 130,000 or so clones, just under 90% of them appearing once. The CDR3 contains 16 residues. The J segment lost 5 bases and the V segment lost 5 bases, leaving 15 bases of the junction unmatched. Germline values: CDR1 SEHNR, CDR2 FQNEAQ (reference sequence). This sequence originates from a human donor with non-small cell lung cancer that progressed on radiotherapy plus ipilimumab. Specimen: peripheral blood, collected from a patient treated with radiotherapy plus ipilimumab. This sequence joins TRBV7-9 and TRBJ2-7, with 7 bases fitting TRBD1. The CDR3 protein is CASSPRQGVPPDEQYF. CDR3 DNA: TGTGCCAGCAGCCCTCGACAGGGAGTTCCACCCGACGAGCAGTACTTC.